This TCR beta chain was profiled in a study of shared clonotypes between healthy human individuals. Here immunoSEQ multiplex PCR was the method, and the copy in TCRdb shows in-frame clones only, minus some. The table shows more than 450,000 clones, with 79% occurring only once. On this clone itself: Its target is not known.

V gave up 5 bases and J gave up 0 bases, with 9 bases separating them. Germline lookup yields CDR1 SGHTA and CDR2 FQGTGA. This CDR3 has 14 residues. The study's findings and limits: The genetic and exposure-history diversity represented was limited by few donors.

Every donor was a Caucasian adult from Nashville, Tennessee. This rearrangement joins TRBV7-3 to TRBJ2-3; D gene unclear. The sequencing input was PBMCs. The receptor was derived from a woman aged 40 to 50 in good health. Some clones in this sample may be carry-over from other donors' samples. Here the CDR3 DNA reads TGTGCCAGCAGCCTGGACGGTAGCACAGATACGCAGTATTTT. It codes for CASSLDGSTDTQYF.